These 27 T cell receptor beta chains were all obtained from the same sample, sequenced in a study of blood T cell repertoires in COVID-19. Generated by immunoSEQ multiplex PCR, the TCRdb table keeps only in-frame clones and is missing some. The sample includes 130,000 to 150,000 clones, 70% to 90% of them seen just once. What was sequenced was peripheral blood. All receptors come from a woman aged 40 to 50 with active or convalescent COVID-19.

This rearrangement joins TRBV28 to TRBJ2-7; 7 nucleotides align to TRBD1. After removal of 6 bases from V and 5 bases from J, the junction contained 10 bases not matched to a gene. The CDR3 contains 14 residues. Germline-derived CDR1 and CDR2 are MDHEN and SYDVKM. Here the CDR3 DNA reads TGTGCCAGCAGGAACAGGGGCGTCCGGCACGAGCAGTACTTC. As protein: CASRNRGVRHEQYF.

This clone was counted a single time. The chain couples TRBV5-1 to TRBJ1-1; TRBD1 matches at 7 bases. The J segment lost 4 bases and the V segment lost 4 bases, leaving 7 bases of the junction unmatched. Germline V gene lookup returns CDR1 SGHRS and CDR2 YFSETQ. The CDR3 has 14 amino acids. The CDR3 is CASSRTGHFTEAFF. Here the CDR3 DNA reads TGCGCCAGCAGCAGGACAGGCCATTTCACTGAAGCTTTCTTT.

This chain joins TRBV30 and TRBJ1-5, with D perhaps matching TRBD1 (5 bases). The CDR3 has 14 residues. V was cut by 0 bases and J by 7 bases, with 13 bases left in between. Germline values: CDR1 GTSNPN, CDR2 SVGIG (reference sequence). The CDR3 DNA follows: TGTGCCTGGAGTGTAAGGGGAGGAGACCAGCCCCAGCATTTT. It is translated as CAWSVRGGDQPQHF.

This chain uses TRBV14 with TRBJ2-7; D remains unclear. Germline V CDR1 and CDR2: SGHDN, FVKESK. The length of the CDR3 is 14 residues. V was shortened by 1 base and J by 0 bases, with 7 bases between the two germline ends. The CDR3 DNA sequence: TGTGCCAGCAGCCAAGCCTCCAGCTCCTACGAGCAGTACTTC. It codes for CASSQASSSYEQYF.

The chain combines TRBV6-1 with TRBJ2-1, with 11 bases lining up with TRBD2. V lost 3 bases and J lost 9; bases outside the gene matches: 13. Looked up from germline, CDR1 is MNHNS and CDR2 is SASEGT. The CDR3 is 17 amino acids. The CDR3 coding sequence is TGTGCCAGCAGTGACGCCCCCCCGGGACTAGCGGTCTCTGAGCAGTTCTTC. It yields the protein CASSDAPPGLAVSEQFF.

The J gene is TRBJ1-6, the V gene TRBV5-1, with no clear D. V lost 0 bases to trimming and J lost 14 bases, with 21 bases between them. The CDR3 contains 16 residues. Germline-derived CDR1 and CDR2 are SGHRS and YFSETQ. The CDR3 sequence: CASSLELNPSPETLHF. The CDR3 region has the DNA TGCGCCAGCAGCTTGGAGCTAAATCCATCCCCGGAGACCCTCCACTTT.

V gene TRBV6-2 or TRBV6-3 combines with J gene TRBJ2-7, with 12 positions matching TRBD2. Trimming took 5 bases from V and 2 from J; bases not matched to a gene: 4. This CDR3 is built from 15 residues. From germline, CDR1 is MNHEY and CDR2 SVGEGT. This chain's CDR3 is CASSQGLAGTYEQYF. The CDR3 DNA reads TGTGCCAGCAGTCAGGGACTAGCGGGTACCTACGAGCAGTACTTC.

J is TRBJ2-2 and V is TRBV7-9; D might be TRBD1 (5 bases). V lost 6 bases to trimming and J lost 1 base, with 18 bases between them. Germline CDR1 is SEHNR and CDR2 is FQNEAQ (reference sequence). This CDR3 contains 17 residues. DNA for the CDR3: TGTGCCAGCAGACCTCCGTGGGGCCTTCAGAACACCGGGGAGCTGTTTTTT. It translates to CASRPPWGLQNTGELFF.

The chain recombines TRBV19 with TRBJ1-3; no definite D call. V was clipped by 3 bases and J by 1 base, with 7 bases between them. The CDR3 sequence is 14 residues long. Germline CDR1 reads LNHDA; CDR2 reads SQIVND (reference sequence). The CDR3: CASSMRESGNTIYF. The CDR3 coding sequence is TGTGCCAGTAGTATGCGGGAGTCTGGAAACACCATATATTTT.

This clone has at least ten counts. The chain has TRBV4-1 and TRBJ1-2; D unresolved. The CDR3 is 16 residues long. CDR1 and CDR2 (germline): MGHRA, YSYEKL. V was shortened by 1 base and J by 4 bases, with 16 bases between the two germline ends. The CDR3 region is CASSQAMGREPYGYTF. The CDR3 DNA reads TGCGCCAGCAGCCAAGCAATGGGAAGGGAGCCCTATGGCTACACCTTC.

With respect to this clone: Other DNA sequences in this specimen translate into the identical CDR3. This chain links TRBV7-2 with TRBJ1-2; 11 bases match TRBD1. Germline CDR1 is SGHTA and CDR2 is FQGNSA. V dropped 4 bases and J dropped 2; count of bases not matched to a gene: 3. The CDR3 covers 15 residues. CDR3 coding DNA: TGTGCCAGCAGCTCCTGGGACAGGGGGAACTATGGCTACACCTTC. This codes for CASSSWDRGNYGYTF. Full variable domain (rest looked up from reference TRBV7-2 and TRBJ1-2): GAGVSQSPSNKVTEKGKDVELRCDPISGHTALYWYRQSLGQGLEFLIYFQGNSAPDKSGLPSDRFSAERTGGSVSTLTIQRTQQEDSAVYLCASSSWDRGNYGYTFGSGTRLTVV.

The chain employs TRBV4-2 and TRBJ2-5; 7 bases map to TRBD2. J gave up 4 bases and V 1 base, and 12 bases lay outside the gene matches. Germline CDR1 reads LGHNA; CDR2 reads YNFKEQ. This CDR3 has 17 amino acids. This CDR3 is CASSQGSRRERGETQYF. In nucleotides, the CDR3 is TGTGCCAGCAGCCAAGGCTCCAGGCGGGAGAGGGGAGAGACCCAGTACTTC.

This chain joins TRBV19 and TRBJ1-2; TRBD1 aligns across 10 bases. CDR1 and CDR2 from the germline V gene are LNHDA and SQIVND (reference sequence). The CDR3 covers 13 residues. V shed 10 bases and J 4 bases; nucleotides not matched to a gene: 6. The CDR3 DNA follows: TGTGCCATAAGGGGACAGGGGCGCTATGGCTACACCTTC. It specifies CAIRGQGRYGYTF.

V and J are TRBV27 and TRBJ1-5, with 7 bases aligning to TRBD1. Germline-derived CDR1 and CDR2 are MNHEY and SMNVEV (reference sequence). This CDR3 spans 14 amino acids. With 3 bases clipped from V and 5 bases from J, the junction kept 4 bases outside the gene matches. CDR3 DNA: TGTGCCAGCAGTTTGGGGCAGGGGGATCAGCCCCAGCATTTT. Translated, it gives CASSLGQGDQPQHF.

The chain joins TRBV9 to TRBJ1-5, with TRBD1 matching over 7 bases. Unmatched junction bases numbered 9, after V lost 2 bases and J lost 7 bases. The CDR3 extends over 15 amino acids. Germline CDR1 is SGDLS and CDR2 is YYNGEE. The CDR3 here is CASSVSPTGRQPQHF. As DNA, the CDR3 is TGTGCCAGCAGCGTCTCCCCGACAGGGCGGCAGCCCCAGCATTTT.

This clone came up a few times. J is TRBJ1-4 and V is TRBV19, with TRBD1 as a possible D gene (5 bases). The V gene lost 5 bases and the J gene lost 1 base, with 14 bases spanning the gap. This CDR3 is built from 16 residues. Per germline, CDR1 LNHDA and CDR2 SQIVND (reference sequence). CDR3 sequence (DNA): TGTGCCAGTAGTGTCCGCGGGAGGGGAACTAATGAAAAACTGTTTTTT. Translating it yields CASSVRGRGTNEKLFF.

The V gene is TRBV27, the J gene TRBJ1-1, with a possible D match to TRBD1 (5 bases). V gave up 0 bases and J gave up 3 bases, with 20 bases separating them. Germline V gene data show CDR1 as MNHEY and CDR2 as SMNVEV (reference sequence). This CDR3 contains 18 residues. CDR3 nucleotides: TGTGCCAGCAGTTTATCCTACGTCGGGGGTCCCTGGGACACTGAAGCTTTCTTT. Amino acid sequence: CASSLSYVGGPWDTEAFF.

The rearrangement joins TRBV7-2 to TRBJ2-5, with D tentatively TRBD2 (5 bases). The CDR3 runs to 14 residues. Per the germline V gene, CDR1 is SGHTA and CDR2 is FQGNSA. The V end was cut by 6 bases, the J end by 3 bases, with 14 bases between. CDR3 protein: CASRRAHSEETQYF. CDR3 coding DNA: TGTGCCAGCAGGCGGGCCCACAGTGAAGAGACCCAGTACTTC. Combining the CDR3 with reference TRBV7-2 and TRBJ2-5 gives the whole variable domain GAGVSQSPSNKVTEKGKDVELRCDPISGHTALYWYRQSLGQGLEFLIYFQGNSAPDKSGLPSDRFSAERTGGSVSTLTIQRTQQEDSAVYLCASRRAHSEETQYFGPGTRLLVL.

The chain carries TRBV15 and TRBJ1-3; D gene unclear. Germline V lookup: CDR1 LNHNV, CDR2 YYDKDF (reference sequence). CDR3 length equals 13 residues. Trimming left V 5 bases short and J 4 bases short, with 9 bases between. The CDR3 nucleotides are TGTGCCACCAGCGAGGGTGTGGGAAACACCATATATTTT. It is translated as CATSEGVGNTIYF.

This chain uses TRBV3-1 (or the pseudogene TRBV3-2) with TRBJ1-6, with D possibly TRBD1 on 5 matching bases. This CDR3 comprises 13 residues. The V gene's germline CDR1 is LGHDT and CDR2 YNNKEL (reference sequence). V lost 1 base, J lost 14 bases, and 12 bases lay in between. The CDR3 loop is CASSQAAGGALHF. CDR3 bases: TGTGCCAGCAGCCAAGCCGCGGGGGGGGCCCTCCACTTT.

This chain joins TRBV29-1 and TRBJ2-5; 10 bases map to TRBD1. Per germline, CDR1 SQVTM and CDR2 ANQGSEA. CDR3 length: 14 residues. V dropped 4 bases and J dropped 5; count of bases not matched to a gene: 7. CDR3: CSVGGQGVRETQYF. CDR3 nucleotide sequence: TGCAGCGTTGGAGGACAGGGGGTCAGGGAGACCCAGTACTTC.

The CDR3 bases are TGTGCCAGCAGTGCGGGGACTAGCGGGTTGCAAGAGACCCAGTACTTC. Translating gives CASSAGTSGLQETQYF. The V call is TRBV2, the J call TRBJ2-5, with 12 bases identical to TRBD2. The length of the CDR3 is 16 residues. Looked up from germline, CDR1 is SNHLY and CDR2 is FYNNEI. With 4 bases clipped from V and 2 bases from J, the junction kept 5 bases outside the gene matches.

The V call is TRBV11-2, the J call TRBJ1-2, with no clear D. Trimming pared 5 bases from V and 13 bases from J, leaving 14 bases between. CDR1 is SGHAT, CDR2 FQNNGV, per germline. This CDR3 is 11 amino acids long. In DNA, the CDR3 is TGTGCCAGCAGCGCCGGGTCCAGTGGCACCTTC. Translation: CASSAGSSGTF.

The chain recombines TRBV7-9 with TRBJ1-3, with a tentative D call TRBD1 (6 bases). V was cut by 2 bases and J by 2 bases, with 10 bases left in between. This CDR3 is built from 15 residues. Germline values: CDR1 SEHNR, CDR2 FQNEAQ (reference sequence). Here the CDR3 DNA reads TGTGCCAGCAGCTTAACGAGGGGGACTGGAAACACCATATATTTT. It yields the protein CASSLTRGTGNTIYF.

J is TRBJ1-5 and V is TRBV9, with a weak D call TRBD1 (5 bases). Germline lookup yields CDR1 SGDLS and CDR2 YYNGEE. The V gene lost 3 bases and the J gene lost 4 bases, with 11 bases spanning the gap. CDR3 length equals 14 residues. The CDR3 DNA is TGTGCCAGCAGCGCGGCCGGGGGAAATCAGCCCCAGCATTTT. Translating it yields CASSAAGGNQPQHF.

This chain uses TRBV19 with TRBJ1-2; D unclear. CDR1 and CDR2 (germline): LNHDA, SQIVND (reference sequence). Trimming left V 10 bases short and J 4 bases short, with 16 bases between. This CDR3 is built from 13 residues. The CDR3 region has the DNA TGTGCCACTATGAGGGCTACTGGCTATGGCTACACCTTC. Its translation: CATMRATGYGYTF.

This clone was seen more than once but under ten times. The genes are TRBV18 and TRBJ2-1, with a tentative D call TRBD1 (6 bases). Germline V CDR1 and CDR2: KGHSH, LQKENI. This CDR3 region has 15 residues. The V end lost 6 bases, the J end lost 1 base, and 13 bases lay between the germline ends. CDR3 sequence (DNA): TGTGCCAGCTCCGATGACAGGTTGTCCTACAATGAGCAGTTCTTC. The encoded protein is CASSDDRLSYNEQFF.